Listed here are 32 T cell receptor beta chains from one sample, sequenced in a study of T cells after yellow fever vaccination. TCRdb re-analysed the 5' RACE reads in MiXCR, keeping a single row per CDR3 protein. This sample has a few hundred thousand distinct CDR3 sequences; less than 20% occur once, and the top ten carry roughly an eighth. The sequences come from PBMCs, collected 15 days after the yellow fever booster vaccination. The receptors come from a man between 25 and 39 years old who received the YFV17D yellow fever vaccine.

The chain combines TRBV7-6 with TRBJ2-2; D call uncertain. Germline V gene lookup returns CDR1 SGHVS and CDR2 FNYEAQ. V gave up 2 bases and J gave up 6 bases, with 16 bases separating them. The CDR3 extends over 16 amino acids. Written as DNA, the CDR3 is TGTGCCAGCAGCTTATCCCTACCTACTGGGTCCGGGGAGCTGTTTTTT. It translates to CASSLSLPTGSGELFF.

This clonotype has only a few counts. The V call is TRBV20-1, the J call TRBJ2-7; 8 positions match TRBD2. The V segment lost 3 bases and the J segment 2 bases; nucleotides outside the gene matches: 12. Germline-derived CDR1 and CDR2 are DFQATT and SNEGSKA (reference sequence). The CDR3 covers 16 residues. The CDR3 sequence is CSARVIGSGATYEQYF. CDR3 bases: TGCAGTGCTAGGGTCATCGGTAGCGGGGCCACCTACGAGCAGTACTTC.

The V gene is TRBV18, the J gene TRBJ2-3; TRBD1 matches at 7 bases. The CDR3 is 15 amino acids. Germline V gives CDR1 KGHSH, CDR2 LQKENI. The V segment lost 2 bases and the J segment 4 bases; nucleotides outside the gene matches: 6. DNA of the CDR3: TGTGCCAGCTCACCAGGGACAGAATGGCCAGATACGCAGTATTTT. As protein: CASSPGTEWPDTQYF.

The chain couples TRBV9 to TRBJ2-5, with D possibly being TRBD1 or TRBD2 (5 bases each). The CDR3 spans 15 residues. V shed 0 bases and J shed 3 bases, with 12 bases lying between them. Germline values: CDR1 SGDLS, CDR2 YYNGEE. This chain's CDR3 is CASSVVAGREETQYF. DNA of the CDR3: TGTGCCAGCAGCGTAGTCGCAGGGCGGGAAGAGACCCAGTACTTC.

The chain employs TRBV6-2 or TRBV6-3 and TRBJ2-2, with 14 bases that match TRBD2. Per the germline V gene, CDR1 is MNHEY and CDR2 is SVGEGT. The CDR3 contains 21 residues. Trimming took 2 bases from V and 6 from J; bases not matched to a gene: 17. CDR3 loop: CASSYPPPLLTSGRAPGELFF. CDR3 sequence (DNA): TGTGCCAGCAGTTACCCCCCCCCTCTCTTGACTAGCGGGAGGGCCCCCGGGGAGCTGTTTTTT.

In nucleotides, the CDR3 is TGCGCCAGCAGCTTACTAGTAACCGGGGCCAACGTCCTGACTTTC. It is translated as CASSLLVTGANVLTF. J is TRBJ2-6 and V is TRBV5-1; D possibly corresponds to TRBD2 (5 bases). The CDR3 spans 15 residues. Germline V lookup: CDR1 SGHRS, CDR2 YFSETQ. The V end was cut by 2 bases, the J end by 4 bases, with 10 bases between. The variable domain in full, completed from reference TRBV5-1 and TRBJ2-6, reads KAGVTQTPRYLIKTRGQQVTLSCSPISGHRSVSWYQQTPGQGLQFLFEYFSETQRNKGNFPGRFSGRQFSNSRSEMNVSTLELGDSALYLCASSLLVTGANVLTFGAGSRLTVL.

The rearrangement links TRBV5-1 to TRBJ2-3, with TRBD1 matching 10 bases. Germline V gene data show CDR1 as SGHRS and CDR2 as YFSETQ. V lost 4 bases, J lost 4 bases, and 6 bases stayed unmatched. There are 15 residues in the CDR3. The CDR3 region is CASSETGTGADTQYF. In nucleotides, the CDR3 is TGCGCCAGCAGCGAAACCGGGACAGGGGCAGATACGCAGTATTTT.

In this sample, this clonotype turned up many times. This CDR3 reads CASRLAGSYEQYF. The CDR3 DNA follows: TGTGCCAGCAGACTAGCGGGATCCTACGAGCAGTACTTC. The rearrangement joins TRBV27 to TRBJ2-7, with 10 bases lining up with TRBD2. V was pared by 6 bases and J by 1 base, with 0 bases of the junction left unmatched. There are 13 residues in the CDR3. In germline, CDR1 is MNHEY, CDR2 SMNVEV (reference sequence).

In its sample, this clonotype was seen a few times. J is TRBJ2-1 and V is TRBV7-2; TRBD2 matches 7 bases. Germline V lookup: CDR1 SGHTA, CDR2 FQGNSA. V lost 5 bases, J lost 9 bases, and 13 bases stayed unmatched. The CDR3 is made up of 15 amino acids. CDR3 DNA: TGTGCCAGCAGCCCCTCCGGGGCGGGAGTGGGTGAGCAGTTCTTC. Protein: CASSPSGAGVGEQFF.

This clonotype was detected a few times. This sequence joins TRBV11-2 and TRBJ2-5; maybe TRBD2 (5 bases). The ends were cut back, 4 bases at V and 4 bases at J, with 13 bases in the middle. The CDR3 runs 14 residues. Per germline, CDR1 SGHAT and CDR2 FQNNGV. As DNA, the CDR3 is TGTGCCAGCAGCTCTCTTAAGCGGCTAGAGACCCAGTACTTC. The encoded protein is CASSSLKRLETQYF.

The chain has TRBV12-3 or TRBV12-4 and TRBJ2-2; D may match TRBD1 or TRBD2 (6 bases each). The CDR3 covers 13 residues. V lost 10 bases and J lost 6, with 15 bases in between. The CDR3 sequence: CATGGVGSGELFF. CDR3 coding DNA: TGTGCCACCGGGGGCGTCGGGTCCGGGGAGCTGTTTTTT.

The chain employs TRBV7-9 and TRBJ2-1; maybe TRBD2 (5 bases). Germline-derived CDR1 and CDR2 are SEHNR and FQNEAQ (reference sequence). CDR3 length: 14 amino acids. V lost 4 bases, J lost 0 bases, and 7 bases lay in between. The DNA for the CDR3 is TGTGCCAGCAGCTCTAGCTCCTCCTACAATGAGCAGTTCTTC. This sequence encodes CASSSSSSYNEQFF. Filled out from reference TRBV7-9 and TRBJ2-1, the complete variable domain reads DTGVSQNPRHKITKRGQNVTFRCDPISEHNRLYWYRQTLGQGPEFLTYFQNEAQLEKSRLLSDRFSAERPKGSFSTLEIQRTEQGDSAMYLCASSSSSSYNEQFFGPGTRLTVL.

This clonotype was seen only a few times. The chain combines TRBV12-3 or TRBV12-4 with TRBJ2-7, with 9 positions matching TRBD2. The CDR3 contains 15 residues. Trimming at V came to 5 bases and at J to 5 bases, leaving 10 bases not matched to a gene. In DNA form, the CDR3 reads TGTGCCAGCAGTCGACCGGGACTAGCTATCGACGAGCAGTACTTC. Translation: CASSRPGLAIDEQYF.

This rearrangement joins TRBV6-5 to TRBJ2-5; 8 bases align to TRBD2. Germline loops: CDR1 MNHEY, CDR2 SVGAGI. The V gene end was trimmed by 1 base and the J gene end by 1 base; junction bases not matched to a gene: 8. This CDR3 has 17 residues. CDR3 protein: CASSYFNLAGLQETQYF. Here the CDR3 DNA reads TGTGCCAGCAGTTACTTCAATCTAGCGGGTCTCCAAGAGACCCAGTACTTC.

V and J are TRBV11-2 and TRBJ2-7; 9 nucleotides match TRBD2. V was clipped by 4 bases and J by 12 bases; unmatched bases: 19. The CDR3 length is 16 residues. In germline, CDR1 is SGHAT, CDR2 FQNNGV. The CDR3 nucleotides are TGTGCCAGCAGCTCCTCGTTCGGCGGGAGGGCCCTCGGGGCGTACTTC. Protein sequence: CASSSSFGGRALGAYF.

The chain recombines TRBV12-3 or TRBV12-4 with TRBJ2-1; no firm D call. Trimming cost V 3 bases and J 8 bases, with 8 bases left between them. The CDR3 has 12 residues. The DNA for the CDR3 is TGTGCCAGCAGTTTCGGGCCAGATGAGCAGTTCTTC. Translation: CASSFGPDEQFF.

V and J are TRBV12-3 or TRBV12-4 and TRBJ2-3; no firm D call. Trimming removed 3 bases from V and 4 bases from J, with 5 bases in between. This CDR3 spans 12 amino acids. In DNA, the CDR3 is TGTGCCAGCAGTTTCGTCCCAGATACGCAGTATTTT. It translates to CASSFVPDTQYF.

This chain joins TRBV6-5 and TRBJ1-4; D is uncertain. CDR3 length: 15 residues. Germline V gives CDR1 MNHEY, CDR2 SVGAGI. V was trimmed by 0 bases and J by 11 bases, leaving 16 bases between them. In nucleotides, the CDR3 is TGTGCCAGCAGTTACTCCACGGTGCGGGGATTGAAACTGTTTTTT. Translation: CASSYSTVRGLKLFF.

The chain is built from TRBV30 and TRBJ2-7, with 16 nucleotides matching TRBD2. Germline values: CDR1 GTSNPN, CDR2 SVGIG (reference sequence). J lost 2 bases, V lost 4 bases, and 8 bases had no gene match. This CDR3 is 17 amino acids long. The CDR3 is CAWTTGLAGGPPYEQYF. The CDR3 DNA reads TGTGCCTGGACTACGGGACTAGCGGGAGGGCCGCCCTACGAGCAGTACTTC.

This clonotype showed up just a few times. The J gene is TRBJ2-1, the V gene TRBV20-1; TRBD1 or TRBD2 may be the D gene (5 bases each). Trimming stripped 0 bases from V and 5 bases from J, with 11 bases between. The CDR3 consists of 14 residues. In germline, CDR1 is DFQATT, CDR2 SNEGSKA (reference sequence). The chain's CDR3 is CSAREPGPDNEQFF. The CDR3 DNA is TGCAGTGCTAGAGAACCGGGACCAGACAATGAGCAGTTCTTC.

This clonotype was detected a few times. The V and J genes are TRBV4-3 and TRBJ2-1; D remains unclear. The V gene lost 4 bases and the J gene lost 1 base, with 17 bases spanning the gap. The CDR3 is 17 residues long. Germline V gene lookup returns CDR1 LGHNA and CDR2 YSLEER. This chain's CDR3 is CASSRQEWAKSYNEQFF. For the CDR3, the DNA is TGCGCCAGCAGCCGTCAGGAGTGGGCCAAGTCCTACAATGAGCAGTTCTTC.

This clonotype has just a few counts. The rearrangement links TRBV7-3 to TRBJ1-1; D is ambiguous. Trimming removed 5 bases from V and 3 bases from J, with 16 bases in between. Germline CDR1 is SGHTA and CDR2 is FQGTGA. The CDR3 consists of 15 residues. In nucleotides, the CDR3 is TGTGCCAGCAGCCCCAAACCCCGACCGGACACTGAAGCTTTCTTT. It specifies CASSPKPRPDTEAFF.

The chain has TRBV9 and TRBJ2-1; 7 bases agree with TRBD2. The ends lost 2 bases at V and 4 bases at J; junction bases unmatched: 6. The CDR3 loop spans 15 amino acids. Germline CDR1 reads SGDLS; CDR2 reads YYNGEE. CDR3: CASSVAREWYNEQFF. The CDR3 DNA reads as TGTGCCAGCAGCGTGGCGCGGGAGTGGTACAATGAGCAGTTCTTC.

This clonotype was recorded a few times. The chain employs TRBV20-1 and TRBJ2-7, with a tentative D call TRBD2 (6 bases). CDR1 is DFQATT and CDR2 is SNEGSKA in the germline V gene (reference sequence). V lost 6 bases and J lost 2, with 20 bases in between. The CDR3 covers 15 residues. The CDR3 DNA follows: TGCAGTGCCAACGCGTATGGCGGGAAGCCCTACGAGCAGTACTTC. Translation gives CSANAYGGKPYEQYF.

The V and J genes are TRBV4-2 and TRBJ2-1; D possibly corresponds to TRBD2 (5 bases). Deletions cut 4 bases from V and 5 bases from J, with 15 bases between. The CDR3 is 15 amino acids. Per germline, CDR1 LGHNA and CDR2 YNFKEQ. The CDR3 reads CASSPGEYDHNEQFF. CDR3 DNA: TGTGCCAGCAGCCCCGGGGAGTATGACCACAATGAGCAGTTCTTC.

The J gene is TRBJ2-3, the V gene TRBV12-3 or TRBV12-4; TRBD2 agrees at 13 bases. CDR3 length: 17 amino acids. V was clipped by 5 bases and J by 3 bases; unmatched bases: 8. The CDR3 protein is CASSPLTSGRRTDTQYF. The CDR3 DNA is TGTGCCAGCAGTCCCCTGACTAGCGGGAGGAGGACAGATACGCAGTATTTT.

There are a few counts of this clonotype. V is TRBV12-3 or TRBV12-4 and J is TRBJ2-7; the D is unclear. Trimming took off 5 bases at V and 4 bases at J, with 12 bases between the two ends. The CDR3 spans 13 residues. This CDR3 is CASSHSSPYEQYF. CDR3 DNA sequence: TGTGCCAGCAGTCACAGTTCACCGTACGAGCAGTACTTC.

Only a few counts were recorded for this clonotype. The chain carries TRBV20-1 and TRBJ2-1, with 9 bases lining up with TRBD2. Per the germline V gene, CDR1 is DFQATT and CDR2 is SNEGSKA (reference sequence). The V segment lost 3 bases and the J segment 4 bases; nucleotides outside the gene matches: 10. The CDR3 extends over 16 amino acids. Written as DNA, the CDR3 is TGCAGTGCTAGCGAAACCGGGACTAGCAATTACAATGAGCAGTTCTTC. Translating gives CSASETGTSNYNEQFF.

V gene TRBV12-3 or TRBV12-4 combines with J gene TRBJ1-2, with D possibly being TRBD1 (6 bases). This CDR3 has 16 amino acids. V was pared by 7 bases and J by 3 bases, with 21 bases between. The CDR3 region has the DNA TGTGCCAGCAACACGGCGATCGGGGGCTCCGACTATGGCTACACCTTC. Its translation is CASNTAIGGSDYGYTF.

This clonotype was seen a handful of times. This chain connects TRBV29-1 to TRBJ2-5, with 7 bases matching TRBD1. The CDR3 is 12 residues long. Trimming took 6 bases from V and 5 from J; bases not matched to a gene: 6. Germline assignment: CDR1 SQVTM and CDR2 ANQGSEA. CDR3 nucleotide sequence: TGCAGCGTACAGACAGGGATGGAGACCCAGTACTTC. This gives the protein CSVQTGMETQYF. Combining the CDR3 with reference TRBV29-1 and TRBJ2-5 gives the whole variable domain SAVISQKPSRDICQRGTSLTIQCQVDSQVTMMFWYRQQPGQSLTLIATANQGSEATYESGFVIDKFPISRPNLTFSTLTVSNMSPEDSSIYLCSVQTGMETQYFGPGTRLLVL.

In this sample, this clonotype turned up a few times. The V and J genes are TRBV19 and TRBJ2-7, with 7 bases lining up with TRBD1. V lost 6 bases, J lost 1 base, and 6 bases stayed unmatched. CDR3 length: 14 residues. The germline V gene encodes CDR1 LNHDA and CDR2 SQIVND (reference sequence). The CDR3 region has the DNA TGTGCCAGTAGCCTCGGACAGGTTTCCTACGAGCAGTACTTC. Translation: CASSLGQVSYEQYF.

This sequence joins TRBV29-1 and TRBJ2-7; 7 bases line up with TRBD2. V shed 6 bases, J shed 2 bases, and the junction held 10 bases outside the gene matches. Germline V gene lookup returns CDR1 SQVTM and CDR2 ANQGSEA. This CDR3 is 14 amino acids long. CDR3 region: CSVGSPSGAYEQYF. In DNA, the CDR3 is TGCAGCGTCGGGTCCCCTAGCGGTGCCTACGAGCAGTACTTC.